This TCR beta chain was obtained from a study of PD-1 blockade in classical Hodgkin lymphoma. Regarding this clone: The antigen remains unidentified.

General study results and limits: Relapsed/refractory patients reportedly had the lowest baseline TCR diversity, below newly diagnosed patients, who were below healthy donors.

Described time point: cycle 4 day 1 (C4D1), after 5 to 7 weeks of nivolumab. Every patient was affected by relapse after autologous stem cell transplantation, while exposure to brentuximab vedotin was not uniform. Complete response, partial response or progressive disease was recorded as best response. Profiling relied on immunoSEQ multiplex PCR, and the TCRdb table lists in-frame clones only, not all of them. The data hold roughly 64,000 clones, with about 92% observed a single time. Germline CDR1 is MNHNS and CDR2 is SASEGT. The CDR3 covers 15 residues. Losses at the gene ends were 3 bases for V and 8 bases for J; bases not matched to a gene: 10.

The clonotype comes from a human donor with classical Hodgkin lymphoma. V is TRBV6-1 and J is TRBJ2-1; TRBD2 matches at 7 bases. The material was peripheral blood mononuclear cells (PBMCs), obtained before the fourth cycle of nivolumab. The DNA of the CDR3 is TGTGCCAGCAGTGATACTGGCGGGAGTATAGATGAGCAGTTCTTC. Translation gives CASSDTGGSIDEQFF.